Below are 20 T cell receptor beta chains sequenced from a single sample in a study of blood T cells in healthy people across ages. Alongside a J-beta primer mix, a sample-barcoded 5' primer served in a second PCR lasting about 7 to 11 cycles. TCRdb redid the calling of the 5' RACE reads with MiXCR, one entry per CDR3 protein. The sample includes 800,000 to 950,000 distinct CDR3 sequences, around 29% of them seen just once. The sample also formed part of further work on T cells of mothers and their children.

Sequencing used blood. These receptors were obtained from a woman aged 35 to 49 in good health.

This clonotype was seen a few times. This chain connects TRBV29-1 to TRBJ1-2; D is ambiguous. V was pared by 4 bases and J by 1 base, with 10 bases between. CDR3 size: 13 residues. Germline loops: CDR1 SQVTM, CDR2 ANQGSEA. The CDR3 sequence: CSVASTDNYGYTF. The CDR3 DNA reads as TGCAGCGTTGCCAGCACCGATAACTATGGCTACACCTTC.

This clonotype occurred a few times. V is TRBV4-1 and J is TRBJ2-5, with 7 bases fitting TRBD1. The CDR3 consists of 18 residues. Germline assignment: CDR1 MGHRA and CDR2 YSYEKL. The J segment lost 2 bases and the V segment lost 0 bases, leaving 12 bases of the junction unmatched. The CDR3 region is CASSQDPIFRTGQETQYF. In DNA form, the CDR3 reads TGCGCCAGCAGCCAAGATCCTATTTTTAGGACAGGACAAGAGACCCAGTACTTC.

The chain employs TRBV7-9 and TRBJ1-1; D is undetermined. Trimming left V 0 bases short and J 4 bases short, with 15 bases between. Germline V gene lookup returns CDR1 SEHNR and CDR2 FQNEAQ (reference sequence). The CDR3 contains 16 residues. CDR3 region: CASSLAVGPLGTEAFF. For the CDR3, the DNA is TGTGCCAGCAGCTTAGCCGTCGGCCCTCTGGGCACTGAAGCTTTCTTT.

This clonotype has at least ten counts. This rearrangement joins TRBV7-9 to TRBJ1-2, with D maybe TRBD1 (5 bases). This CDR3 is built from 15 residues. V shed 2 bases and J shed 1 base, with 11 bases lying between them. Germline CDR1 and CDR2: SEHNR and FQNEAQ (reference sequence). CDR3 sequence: CASSLREQVNYGYTF. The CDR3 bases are TGTGCCAGCAGCTTAAGAGAACAGGTTAACTATGGCTACACCTTC.

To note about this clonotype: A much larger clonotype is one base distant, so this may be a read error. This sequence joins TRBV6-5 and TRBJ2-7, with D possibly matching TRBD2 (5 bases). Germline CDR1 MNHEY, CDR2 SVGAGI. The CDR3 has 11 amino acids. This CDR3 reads CVSSDTGFQYF. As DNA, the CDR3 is TGTGTCAGCAGTGACACGGGATTCCAGTACTTC.

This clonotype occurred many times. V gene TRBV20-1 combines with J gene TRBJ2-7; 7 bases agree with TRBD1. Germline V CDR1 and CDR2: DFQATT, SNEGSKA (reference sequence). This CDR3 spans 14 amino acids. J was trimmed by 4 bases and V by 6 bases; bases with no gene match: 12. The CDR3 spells CSAPSRDRGYEQYF. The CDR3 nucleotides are TGCAGTGCCCCTTCCAGGGACAGAGGATACGAGCAGTACTTC.

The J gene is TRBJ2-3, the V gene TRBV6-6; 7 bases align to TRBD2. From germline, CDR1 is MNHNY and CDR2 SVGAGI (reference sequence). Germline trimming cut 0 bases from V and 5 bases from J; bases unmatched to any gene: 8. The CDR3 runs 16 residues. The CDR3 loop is CASSYSRAGERDTQYF. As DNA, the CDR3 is TGTGCCAGCAGTTACTCGCGGGCGGGGGAAAGAGATACGCAGTATTTT.

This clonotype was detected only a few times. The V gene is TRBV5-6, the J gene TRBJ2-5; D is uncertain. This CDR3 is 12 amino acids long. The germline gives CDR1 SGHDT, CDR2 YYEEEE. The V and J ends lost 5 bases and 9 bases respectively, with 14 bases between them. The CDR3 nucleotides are TGTGCCAGCAGTGCAATGGAGTACTCCCAGTACTTC. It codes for CASSAMEYSQYF.

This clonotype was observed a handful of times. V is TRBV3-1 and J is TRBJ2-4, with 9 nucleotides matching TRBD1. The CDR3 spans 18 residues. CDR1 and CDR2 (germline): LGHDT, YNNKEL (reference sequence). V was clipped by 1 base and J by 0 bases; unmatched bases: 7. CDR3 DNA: TGTGCCAGCAGCCAAGGGGGGGGACAGGGACCAGCCAAAAACATTCAGTACTTC. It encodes CASSQGGGQGPAKNIQYF.

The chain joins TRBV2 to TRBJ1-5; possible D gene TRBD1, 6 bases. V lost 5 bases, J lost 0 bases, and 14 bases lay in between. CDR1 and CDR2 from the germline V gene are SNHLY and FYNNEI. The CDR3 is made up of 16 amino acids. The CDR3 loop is CASSSMGGYSNQPQHF. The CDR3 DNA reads TGTGCCAGCAGTTCGATGGGGGGCTATAGCAATCAGCCCCAGCATTTT.

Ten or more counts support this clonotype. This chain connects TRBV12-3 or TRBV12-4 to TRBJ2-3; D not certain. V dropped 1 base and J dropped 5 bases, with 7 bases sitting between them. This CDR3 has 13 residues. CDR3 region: CASSLVIEDTQYF. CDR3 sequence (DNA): TGTGCCAGCAGTTTAGTAATCGAAGATACGCAGTATTTT.

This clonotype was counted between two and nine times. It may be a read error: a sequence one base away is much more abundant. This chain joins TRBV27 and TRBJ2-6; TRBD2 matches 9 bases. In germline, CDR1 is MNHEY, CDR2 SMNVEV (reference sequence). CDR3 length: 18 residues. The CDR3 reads CASSLNPAGGSGASVLTF. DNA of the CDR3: TGTGCCAGCAGTTTAAATCCAGCGGGGGGCTCTGGGGCCAGCGTCCTGACTTTC.

The DNA of the CDR3 is TGTGCCAGCAGCTTGGGGATTTTAAACCCGGCCACTAATGAAAAACTGTTTTTT. Encoded protein: CASSLGILNPATNEKLFF. The V call is TRBV7-9, the J call TRBJ1-4; D is uncertain. The CDR3 extends over 18 amino acids. V was pared by 3 bases and J by 2 bases, with 19 bases between. Germline V gene sequence: CDR1 SEHNR, CDR2 FQNEAQ (reference sequence).

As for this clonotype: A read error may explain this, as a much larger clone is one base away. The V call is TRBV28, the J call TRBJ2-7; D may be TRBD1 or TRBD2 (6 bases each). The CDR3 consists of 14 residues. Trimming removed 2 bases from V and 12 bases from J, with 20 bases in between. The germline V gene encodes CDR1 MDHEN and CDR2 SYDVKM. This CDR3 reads CASSLDATGRQRYF. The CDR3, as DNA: TGTGCCAGCAGTTTAGACGCTACAGGGAGGCAGCGGTACTTC.

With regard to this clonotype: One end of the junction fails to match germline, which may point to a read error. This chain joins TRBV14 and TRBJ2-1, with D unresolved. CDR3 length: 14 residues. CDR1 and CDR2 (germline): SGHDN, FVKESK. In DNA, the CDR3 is TGTGCCAGCAGCCAAGACGGCTCCTACAATGAGCAGTTATTC. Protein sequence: CASSQDGSYNEQLF.

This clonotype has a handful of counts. The CDR3 loop is CASSQGAGPRNEQFF. Here the CDR3 DNA reads TGTGCCAGCAGCCAAGGTGCGGGGCCGCGGAATGAGCAGTTCTTC. The chain recombines TRBV3-1 with TRBJ2-1, with TRBD2 as a possible D gene (6 bases). Germline CDR1 is LGHDT and CDR2 is YNNKEL (reference sequence). The CDR3 loop spans 15 amino acids. V shed 1 base and J shed 7 bases, with 14 bases lying between them.

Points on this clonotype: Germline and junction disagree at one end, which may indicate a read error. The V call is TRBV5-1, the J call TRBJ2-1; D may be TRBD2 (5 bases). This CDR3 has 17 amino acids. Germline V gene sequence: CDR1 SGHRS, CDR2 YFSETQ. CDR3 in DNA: TGCGCCAGCGGCTTGGAAGGTTTTCAGGAGGCTGGTAATGAGCAGTTCTTC. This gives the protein CASGLEGFQEAGNEQFF.

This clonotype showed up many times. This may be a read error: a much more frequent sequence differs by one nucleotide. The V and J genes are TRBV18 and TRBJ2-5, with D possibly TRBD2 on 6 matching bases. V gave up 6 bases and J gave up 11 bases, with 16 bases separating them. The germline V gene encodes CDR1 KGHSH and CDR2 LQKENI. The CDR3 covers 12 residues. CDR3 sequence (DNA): TGTGCCAGCTCTCGGGACGGGGGTGAGCAGTACTTC. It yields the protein CASSRDGGEQYF.

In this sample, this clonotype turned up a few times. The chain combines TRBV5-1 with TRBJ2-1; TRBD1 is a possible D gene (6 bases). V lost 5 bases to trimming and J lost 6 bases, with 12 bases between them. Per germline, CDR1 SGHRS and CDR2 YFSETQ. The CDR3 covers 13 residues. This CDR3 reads CASSTPGVNEQFF. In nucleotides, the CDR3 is TGCGCCAGCAGTACCCCAGGGGTCAATGAGCAGTTCTTC.

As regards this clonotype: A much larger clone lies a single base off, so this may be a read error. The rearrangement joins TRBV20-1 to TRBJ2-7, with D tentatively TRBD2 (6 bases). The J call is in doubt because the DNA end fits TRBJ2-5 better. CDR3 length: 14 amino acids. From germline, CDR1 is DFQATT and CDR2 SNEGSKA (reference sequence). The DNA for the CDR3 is TGCAGTGCTAGAGATCTTGAGGTGGGAGGGACCCAGTACTTC. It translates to CSARDLEVGGTQYF.